This TCR beta chain was sequenced in a study of T cells after yellow fever vaccination. Across the study: SMART-Seq v4 Ultra Low Input prepared libraries from low-cell fractions.

A remark on this clonotype: The antigen remains undetermined.

TCRdb used MiXCR to reprocess the 5' RACE reads, holding one entry per CDR3 protein. This sample carries about 320,000 distinct CDR3 sequences, roughly 10% of them seen once, and the ten largest clones take around 3.2%. General study results and limits: The secondary response was weaker but peaked faster, day 5 versus 15. Boosting was followed by the reappearance of most primary-vaccination clones (about 97% CD4, 70% to 90% CD8). Just a small share of clonotypes turned up in the CD4 compartment as well as the CD8 compartment.

The V segment lost 5 bases and the J segment 0 bases; nucleotides outside the gene matches: 6. This CDR3 region has 15 residues. Sample: CD4+ T cells sorted from PBMCs, taken 45 days after the yellow fever booster vaccination. The chain recombines TRBV12-3 or TRBV12-4 with TRBJ2-7, with TRBD2 matching 8 bases. The receptor's source is a man younger than 35 who received the YFV17D yellow fever vaccine. The CDR3, as DNA: TGTGCCAGCAGTCTCCGGGAGGGGAGCTCCTACGAGCAGTACTTC. Translated, it gives CASSLREGSSYEQYF.